The 8 T cell receptor beta chains presented below share a single source sample, sequenced in a study of CD8+CD57+ T cells in acquired aplastic anemia. Patients included in sequencing had previously demonstrated CD8+CD57+ cell expansion by flow cytometry. Genomic DNA constituted the template upon which TCR beta VDJ and CDR3 profiling was performed. TCRdb called the reads again in MiXCR, with one record for every CDR3 protein. The sample lists 170,000 or so distinct CDR3 sequences, 45% to 50% occurring once. The sequencing input was sorted CD4+, CD8+, or CD8+CD57+ T cells (not recorded which) from PBMCs. Receptors were obtained from a human donor with aplastic anemia.

This CDR3 is CASRGPSGEQYF. In nucleotides, the CDR3 is TGTGCCAGCAGGGGCCCTAGCGGAGAGCAGTACTTC. This chain joins TRBV10-3 and TRBJ2-7; maybe TRBD2 (7 bases). CDR1 is ENHRY, CDR2 SYGVKD, per germline. This CDR3 region has 12 residues. V dropped 10 bases and J dropped 7 bases, with 17 bases sitting between them.

This sequence joins TRBV7-9 and TRBJ2-3, with TRBD2 matching over 7 bases. From germline, CDR1 is SEHNR and CDR2 FQNEAQ (reference sequence). The ends lost 4 bases at V and 8 bases at J; junction bases unmatched: 3. The CDR3 is 12 amino acids. The CDR3 region has the DNA TGTGCCAGCAGCTACAGACTAGCTACGCAGTATTTT. Its translation is CASSYRLATQYF.

The rearrangement uses TRBV7-3 and TRBJ2-5; no reliable D call. In germline, CDR1 is SGHTA, CDR2 FQGTGA. The CDR3 contains 15 residues. Trimming left V 5 bases short and J 5 bases short, with 18 bases between. CDR3 protein: CASSRTGETLETQYF. Here the CDR3 DNA reads TGTGCCAGCAGCCGTACGGGCGAAACCCTCGAGACCCAGTACTTC.

This clonotype has just a few counts. The rearrangement links TRBV6-1 to TRBJ1-1, with D tentatively TRBD1 (6 bases). Germline CDR1 reads MNHNS; CDR2 reads SASEGT. The germline V and J ends were trimmed by 6 bases and 1 base, with 18 bases remaining between them. The CDR3 is made up of 16 amino acids. The CDR3 nucleotides read TGTGCCAGCAGACCAGGACAGAGAAAGTCGAACACTGAAGCTTTCTTT. Protein: CASRPGQRKSNTEAFF.

This clonotype showed up just a few times. V gene TRBV6-2 or TRBV6-3 combines with J gene TRBJ1-2, with 7 bases fitting TRBD1. Losses at the gene ends were 7 bases for V and 4 bases for J; bases not matched to a gene: 15. The germline gives CDR1 MNHEY, CDR2 SVGEGT. The CDR3 extends over 16 amino acids. For the CDR3, the DNA is TGTGCCAGCACCTTACCCCTCGAGACAGGGCTCTATGGCTACACCTTC. It encodes CASTLPLETGLYGYTF.

This clonotype turned up a few times. CDR3 sequence (DNA): TGTGCCACCAGTGATTCTGGCCGAAATTCACCCCTCCACTTT. Its protein is CATSDSGRNSPLHF. The rearrangement joins TRBV24-1 to TRBJ1-6; D unresolved. Deletions cut 2 bases from V and 7 bases from J, with 8 bases between. This CDR3 region has 14 residues. The germline V gene has CDR1 KGHDR and CDR2 SFDVKD.

The gene calls are TRBV10-3 and TRBJ2-5; 8 nucleotides line up with TRBD2. The length of the CDR3 is 15 residues. After removal of 3 bases from V and 2 bases from J, the junction contained 5 bases not matched to a gene. Looked up from germline, CDR1 is ENHRY and CDR2 is SYGVKD. This chain's CDR3 is CAISEGGGLQETQYF. The CDR3 coding sequence is TGTGCCATCAGTGAAGGCGGGGGGCTACAAGAGACCCAGTACTTC.

The DNA for the CDR3 is TGCGCCAGCAGCTTGGAGTCAACTAACTATGGCTACACCTTC. Its translation: CASSLESTNYGYTF. This chain uses TRBV5-1 with TRBJ1-2, with D unclear. Trimming stripped 0 bases from V and 0 bases from J, with 6 bases between. There are 14 residues in the CDR3. CDR1 and CDR2 (germline): SGHRS, YFSETQ.